The 21 T cell receptor beta chains in this list originate from one sample, sequenced in a study of blood T cells in healthy people across ages. Sample-barcoded 5' priming and a J-beta primer mix drove a second PCR of 7 to 11 cycles. From the 5' RACE reads, TCRdb called clonotypes with MiXCR, one entry per CDR3 protein. The table shows 850,000 to 1,300,000 distinct CDR3 sequences, with 35% to 50% occurring only once. Input material: blood. The receptor source for this set is a woman aged 55-75 years in good health.

This clonotype was picked up a small number of times. The rearrangement links TRBV20-1 to TRBJ2-3; D is ambiguous. V was cut by 0 bases and J by 11 bases, with 9 bases left in between. This CDR3 is built from 11 residues. Germline V gene sequence: CDR1 DFQATT, CDR2 SNEGSKA (reference sequence). The DNA for the CDR3 is TGCAGTGCTAGAGACCCAGGCTTGCAGTATTTT. It translates to CSARDPGLQYF.

The genes are TRBV20-1 and TRBJ2-1, with TRBD2 identical over 8 bases. The V segment lost 6 bases and the J segment 8 bases; nucleotides outside the gene matches: 12. From germline, CDR1 is DFQATT and CDR2 SNEGSKA (reference sequence). This CDR3 comprises 14 residues. CDR3: CSAPLLSGSYEQFF. As DNA, the CDR3 is TGCAGTGCCCCTCTACTAAGCGGGAGTTATGAGCAGTTCTTC.

This clonotype was picked up many times. The rearrangement links TRBV27 to TRBJ2-1; D is unresolved. V dropped 6 bases and J dropped 0 bases, with 12 bases sitting between them. The germline CDR1 and CDR2 sequences are MNHEY and SMNVEV (reference sequence). The CDR3 extends over 15 amino acids. CDR3 sequence reads: CASSFSASSYNEQFF. CDR3 bases: TGTGCCAGCAGCTTCTCCGCGAGCTCCTACAATGAGCAGTTCTTC.

The chain recombines TRBV4-2 with TRBJ2-7; D is unclear. Germline CDR1 reads LGHNA; CDR2 reads YNFKEQ. The CDR3 covers 14 residues. V lost 0 bases to trimming and J lost 2 bases, with 8 bases between them. CDR3 amino acids: CASSQEWQTYEQYF. The CDR3 nucleotides are TGTGCCAGCAGCCAAGAGTGGCAGACCTACGAGCAGTACTTC.

The chain recombines TRBV11-2 with TRBJ1-6; D unclear. The CDR3 is made up of 13 amino acids. V lost 4 bases, J lost 11 bases, and 12 bases lay in between. Germline V CDR1 and CDR2: SGHAT, FQNNGV. CDR3 nucleotide sequence: TGTGCCAGCAGCTCCGTACAGCCTACACCCCTCCACTTT. It translates to CASSSVQPTPLHF.

This clonotype was detected many times. This rearrangement joins TRBV7-9 to TRBJ2-7; 8 nucleotides line up with TRBD2. This CDR3 comprises 15 residues. CDR1 SEHNR and CDR2 FQNEAQ come from the germline V gene (reference sequence). Trimming cost V 2 bases and J 3 bases; bases outside gene matches: 6. This CDR3 reads CASSLLAGRVYEQYF. CDR3 coding DNA: TGTGCCAGCAGCTTATTAGCGGGGAGAGTCTACGAGCAGTACTTC.

The rearrangement uses TRBV7-2 and TRBJ2-4; 10 nucleotides line up with TRBD2. The CDR3 is 16 amino acids. The V gene's germline CDR1 is SGHTA and CDR2 FQGNSA. V lost 5 bases to trimming and J lost 11 bases; unmatched junction nucleotides: 15. The CDR3 DNA reads as TGTGCCAGCAGCCCCTCCGGGACTAGCGCCCGAGGAGTTCAGTACTTC. Its protein is CASSPSGTSARGVQYF.

This clonotype was picked up a small number of times. The genes are TRBV2 and TRBJ2-3; D may be TRBD1 (6 bases). The V gene lost 7 bases and the J gene lost 12 bases, with 11 bases spanning the gap. This CDR3 is 10 amino acids long. Germline CDR1 is SNHLY and CDR2 is FYNNEI. This CDR3 reads CASKDRAQYF. DNA of the CDR3: TGTGCCAGCAAGGACAGAGCCCAGTATTTT.

This clonotype showed up many times. The chain joins TRBV20-1 to TRBJ2-5; no clear D gene. Germline V gene sequence: CDR1 DFQATT, CDR2 SNEGSKA (reference sequence). V was shortened by 5 bases and J by 2 bases, with 6 bases between the two germline ends. This CDR3 contains 11 residues. Here the CDR3 DNA reads TGCAGTGCTGGGCGGCAAGAGACCCAGTACTTC. Its protein is CSAGRQETQYF.

The chain couples TRBV27 to TRBJ2-5; a weak D match, TRBD1 (6 bases). With the DNA end fitting TRBJ2-7 better, the J assignment may be wrong. The CDR3 has 14 amino acids. From germline, CDR1 is MNHEY and CDR2 SMNVEV (reference sequence). The CDR3 DNA sequence: TGTGCCACCGGGGCGACAGGAATTTTGTACGAGCAGTACTTC. Its protein product is CATGATGILYEQYF.

As DNA, the CDR3 is TGCAGTGCTAGAGACCTAGGGGGAGCCTACAATGAGCAGTACTTC. It translates to CSARDLGGAYNEQYF. V and J are TRBV20-1 and TRBJ2-7; TRBD1 is a possible D gene (6 bases). CDR1 is DFQATT and CDR2 is SNEGSKA in the germline V gene (reference sequence). This CDR3 has 15 residues. Trimming removed 0 bases at V and 7 bases at J, with 19 bases between.

This clonotype was counted only a few times. The chain couples TRBV28 to TRBJ2-7; TRBD1 is a possible D gene (5 bases). Trimming took 11 bases from V and 0 from J, leaving 11 bases between them. The CDR3 has 12 residues. The germline V gene encodes CDR1 MDHEN and CDR2 SYDVKM. The CDR3 region has the DNA TGTGCCTCCCAGGGAAGCTCCTACGAGCAGTACTTC. As protein: CASQGSSYEQYF. Looking up the rest from reference TRBV28 and TRBJ2-7 gives the full variable domain: DVKVTQSSRYLVKRTGEKVFLECVQDMDHENMFWYRQDPGLGLRLIYFSYDVKMKEKGDIPEGYSVSREKKERFSLILESASTNQTSMYLCASQGSSYEQYFGPGTRLTVT.

This clonotype was detected only a few times. The genes are TRBV27 and TRBJ2-7, with D perhaps TRBD1 (7 bases). The CDR3 length is 14 residues. Per the germline V gene, CDR1 is MNHEY and CDR2 is SMNVEV (reference sequence). V was shortened by 8 bases and J by 6 bases, with 20 bases between the two germline ends. CDR3 nucleotides: TGTGCCAGCGGCCGTTCAGGGGGGAGATCCGAGCAGTACTTC. It yields the protein CASGRSGGRSEQYF.

The rearrangement uses TRBV4-2 and TRBJ2-7; D uncertain. Trimming took 1 base from V and 4 from J, leaving 8 bases between them. The length of the CDR3 is 13 residues. CDR1 LGHNA and CDR2 YNFKEQ come from the germline V gene. The CDR3 sequence is CASSQGHAYEQYF. CDR3 sequence (DNA): TGTGCCAGCAGCCAAGGCCATGCGTACGAGCAGTACTTC.

CDR3 coding DNA: TGTGCCAGCAGTGACAGGGAACTTAGCGAGCAGTACTTC. It codes for CASSDRELSEQYF. The chain combines TRBV12-3 or TRBV12-4 with TRBJ2-7, with 7 nucleotides matching TRBD1. Trimming removed 5 bases from V and 6 bases from J; junction bases left unmatched: 7. This CDR3 region has 13 residues.

This clonotype was counted only a few times. The chain carries TRBV29-1 and TRBJ2-7, with a tentative D call TRBD1 (5 bases). The germline gives CDR1 SQVTM, CDR2 ANQGSEA. Trimming left V 4 bases short and J 4 bases short, with 11 bases between. The CDR3 length is 12 residues. The CDR3 reads CSVAQGPYEQYF. The CDR3 DNA reads TGCAGCGTTGCCCAGGGTCCGTACGAGCAGTACTTC.

The CDR3 is CASGLGTSRPIVEKLFF. In DNA, the CDR3 is TGTGCTAGTGGTTTGGGAACCTCCAGACCTATAGTTGAAAAACTGTTTTTT. The chain carries TRBV12-5 and TRBJ1-4; D remains unclear. V lost 1 base to trimming and J lost 7 bases, with 19 bases between them. The CDR3 is 17 amino acids. In germline, CDR1 is LGHNT, CDR2 FRNRAP. The whole variable domain, remainder taken from reference TRBV12-5 and TRBJ1-4, is DARVTQTPRHKVTEMGQEVTMRCQPILGHNTVFWYRQTMMQGLELLAYFRNRAPLDDSGMPKDRFSAEMPDATLATLKIQPSEPRDSAVYFCASGLGTSRPIVEKLFFGSGTQLSVL.

The V and J genes are TRBV19 and TRBJ2-5; a weak D match, TRBD2 (6 bases). The J call may be mistaken, given a closer DNA end match to TRBJ2-7. Germline CDR1 is LNHDA and CDR2 is SQIVND (reference sequence). The length of the CDR3 is 13 residues. This CDR3 is CASRPDGTGEQYF. The CDR3 region has the DNA TGTGCCAGTAGACCCGATGGGACTGGCGAGCAGTACTTC.

The sample holds a few counts of this clonotype. The J gene is TRBJ1-2, the V gene TRBV20-1, with a weak D call TRBD1 (6 bases). The CDR3 runs 16 residues. CDR1 DFQATT and CDR2 SNEGSKA come from the germline V gene (reference sequence). Between the trimmed V and J ends, which lost 1 base and 1 base, there was a span of 16 bases. This chain's CDR3 is CSARARGTASNYGYTF. Here the CDR3 DNA reads TGCAGTGCTAGAGCCAGGGGAACAGCTAGTAACTATGGCTACACCTTC.

This clonotype was counted a few times. V usage is TRBV7-2 and J usage is TRBJ2-1, with 7 bases identical to TRBD2. Germline loops: CDR1 SGHTA, CDR2 FQGNSA. This CDR3 spans 13 amino acids. The junction had 7 bases not matched to a gene; V was cut back by 5 bases and J by 9 bases. The CDR3 sequence is CASSPRREGEQFF. Written as DNA, the CDR3 is TGTGCCAGCAGCCCGCGCAGGGAGGGTGAGCAGTTCTTC. The variable domain in full, completed from reference TRBV7-2 and TRBJ2-1, reads GAGVSQSPSNKVTEKGKDVELRCDPISGHTALYWYRQSLGQGLEFLIYFQGNSAPDKSGLPSDRFSAERTGGSVSTLTIQRTQQEDSAVYLCASSPRREGEQFFGPGTRLTVL.

With respect to this clonotype: Since a much larger clone is just one base distant, this may be a read error. The J gene is TRBJ2-1, the V gene TRBV6-6; maybe TRBD1 (6 bases). The V gene lost 9 bases and the J gene lost 5 bases, with 23 bases spanning the gap. The CDR3 has 16 residues. The V gene's germline CDR1 is MNHNY and CDR2 SVGAGI (reference sequence). CDR3 protein: CARSSTTRQANNEQFF. For the CDR3, the DNA is TGTGCCAGAAGCTCCACGACCAGACAGGCCAACAATGAGCAGTTCTTC.